One and the same sample provided the 21 T cell receptor beta chains below, sequenced in a study of cytomegalovirus exposure and HLA in healthy donors. The PCR was carried out with 60 Vbeta primers and 13 Jbeta primers. Here immunoSEQ multiplex PCR was the method, and the copy in TCRdb shows in-frame clones only, minus some. The table has 45,000 to 65,000 clones, around 67% seen once; the top ten hold approximately 20%. Material: PBMCs. The receptors shown here come from a woman in her fifties or sixties in good health and CMV-seropositive.

The V gene is TRBV9, the J gene TRBJ1-3; D perhaps matches TRBD1 (6 bases). The V and J ends lost 4 bases and 6 bases respectively, with 11 bases between them. The CDR3 spans 13 residues. CDR1 and CDR2 from the germline V gene are SGDLS and YYNGEE. DNA for the CDR3: TGTGCCAGCAGCCGGGACACCCTAAACACCATATATTTT. Translating it yields CASSRDTLNTIYF.

This clone was recorded only once. The CDR3 DNA reads as TGCGCCAGCAGCCAAGAGGCAGAGACCCAGTACTTC. Its translation is CASSQEAETQYF. The V and J genes are TRBV4-1 and TRBJ2-5; no clear D. From germline, CDR1 is MGHRA and CDR2 YSYEKL. CDR3 length: 12 residues. V shed 0 bases and J shed 4 bases, with 3 bases lying between them.

The genes are TRBV29-1 and TRBJ1-1; 9 positions match TRBD1. Germline CDR1 reads SQVTM; CDR2 reads ANQGSEA. The CDR3 runs to 14 residues. Trimming cost V 4 bases and J 0 bases; bases outside gene matches: 3. The DNA of the CDR3 is TGCAGCGTTGTGGGGACAGGGATGAACACTGAAGCTTTCTTT. This codes for CSVVGTGMNTEAFF. The variable domain in full, completed from reference TRBV29-1 and TRBJ1-1, reads SAVISQKPSRDICQRGTSLTIQCQVDSQVTMMFWYRQQPGQSLTLIATANQGSEATYESGFVIDKFPISRPNLTFSTLTVSNMSPEDSSIYLCSVVGTGMNTEAFFGQGTRLTVV.

The CDR3: CASNKGGAGELKTQYF. The CDR3 nucleotides read TGTGCCAGCAACAAAGGGGGGGCAGGGGAGTTGAAGACCCAGTACTTC. The chain employs TRBV7-8 and TRBJ2-5; D might be TRBD2 (7 bases). The germline CDR1 and CDR2 sequences are SGHVS and FQNEAQ. This CDR3 has 16 amino acids. V shed 7 bases and J shed 6 bases, with 24 bases lying between them.

This clone appeared a few times. V gene TRBV5-4 combines with J gene TRBJ2-7; D is perhaps TRBD2 (5 bases). Germline V lookup: CDR1 SGHNT, CDR2 YYREEE (reference sequence). V was cut by 2 bases and J by 6 bases, with 18 bases left in between. The length of the CDR3 is 15 residues. CDR3 nucleotide sequence: TGTGCCAGCAGCTTTACCCGGACTGGGCCCGGCGAGCAGTACTTC. This encodes CASSFTRTGPGEQYF. The full variable domain, rest sourced from reference TRBV5-4 and TRBJ2-7, is ETGVTQSPTHLIKTRGQQVTLRCSSQSGHNTVSWYQQALGQGPQFIFQYYREEENGRGNFPPRFSGLQFPNYSSELNVNALELDDSALYLCASSFTRTGPGEQYFGPGTRLTVT.

Ten or more counts support this clone. The chain links TRBV27 to TRBJ2-3, with D possibly matching TRBD2 (7 bases). The CDR3 runs 13 residues. V dropped 4 bases and J dropped 8 bases, with 13 bases sitting between them. Per germline, CDR1 MNHEY and CDR2 SMNVEV (reference sequence). The CDR3 DNA reads as TGTGCCAGCAGTTGGGGGGGCGGGAGTACGCAGTATTTT. This codes for CASSWGGGSTQYF.

The chain combines TRBV11-2 with TRBJ2-3; 9 bases map to TRBD2. CDR1 is SGHAT and CDR2 is FQNNGV in the germline V gene. V lost 3 bases to trimming and J lost 0 bases; unmatched junction nucleotides: 4. The CDR3 runs to 16 residues. The CDR3 DNA follows: TGTGCCAGCAGCTTTGGCGGGGGGGCGAGCACAGATACGCAGTATTTT. As protein: CASSFGGGASTDTQYF.

The CDR3, as DNA: TGCGCCAGCAGCCCGCGACAGGGGGGGTACACTGAAGCTTTCTTT. Residues: CASSPRQGGYTEAFF. The chain couples TRBV5-1 to TRBJ1-1; 9 bases align to TRBD1. Germline V lookup: CDR1 SGHRS, CDR2 YFSETQ. V lost 4 bases and J lost 3; bases outside the gene matches: 7. The CDR3 sequence is 15 residues long.

The chain carries TRBV29-1 and TRBJ1-2; 8 bases are a match to TRBD1. The CDR3 is 15 residues long. CDR1 SQVTM and CDR2 ANQGSEA come from the germline V gene. The V and J ends lost 7 bases and 0 bases, in that order; junction bases with no gene match: 10. CDR3 DNA: TGCAGCGCACAAACGGGGACAGGTCCTAACTATGGCTACACCTTC. Translating gives CSAQTGTGPNYGYTF. The complete variable domain, with remaining parts taken from reference TRBV29-1 and TRBJ1-2, reads SAVISQKPSRDICQRGTSLTIQCQVDSQVTMMFWYRQQPGQSLTLIATANQGSEATYESGFVIDKFPISRPNLTFSTLTVSNMSPEDSSIYLCSAQTGTGPNYGYTFGSGTRLTVV.

This clone was recorded only once. V and J are TRBV9 and TRBJ2-4; 7 bases map to TRBD1. Germline V gene lookup returns CDR1 SGDLS and CDR2 YYNGEE. The CDR3 totals 14 residues. The V gene end was trimmed by 4 bases and the J gene end by 8 bases; junction bases not matched to a gene: 9. The CDR3 nucleotides are TGTGCCAGCAGCCCTGCAACAGGGGTTGACATTCAGTACTTC. Residues: CASSPATGVDIQYF. Together with reference TRBV9 and TRBJ2-4, the CDR3 gives the full variable domain: DSGVTQTPKHLITATGQRVTLRCSPRSGDLSVYWYQQSLDQGLQFLIQYYNGEERAKGNILERFSAQQFPDLHSELNLSSLELGDSALYFCASSPATGVDIQYFGAGTRLSVL.

CDR3 nucleotides: TGCGCCAGCAGCTTGGAAGCGGGGGTCCGTACCGGGGAGCTGTTTTTT. Protein: CASSLEAGVRTGELFF. The chain combines TRBV5-1 with TRBJ2-2, with 8 nucleotides matching TRBD2. J lost 5 bases, V lost 0 bases, and 6 bases had no gene match. This CDR3 comprises 16 residues. Germline-derived CDR1 and CDR2 are SGHRS and YFSETQ.

The V gene is TRBV4-1, the J gene TRBJ2-4; weak D call: TRBD2 (5 bases). The CDR3 is 14 residues long. V was clipped by 3 bases and J by 5 bases, with 11 bases between them. In germline, CDR1 is MGHRA, CDR2 YSYEKL. The CDR3 DNA is TGCGCCAGCAGCCACACACTAGGTCAAAACATTCAGTACTTC. Residues: CASSHTLGQNIQYF.

The rearrangement links TRBV2 to TRBJ2-2; 14 nucleotides agree with TRBD2. There are 15 residues in the CDR3. The trim removed 9 bases at V and 8 bases at J, leaving 8 bases unmatched. From germline, CDR1 is SNHLY and CDR2 FYNNEI. For the CDR3, the DNA is TGTGCCAGGGAGACTAGCGGGAGGGCCGGAGGGGAGCTGTTTTTT. It encodes CARETSGRAGGELFF.

The rearrangement joins TRBV7-9 to TRBJ1-1; 7 nucleotides match TRBD1. CDR3 size: 15 residues. V lost 1 base to trimming and J lost 4 bases; unmatched junction nucleotides: 6. Per germline, CDR1 SEHNR and CDR2 FQNEAQ (reference sequence). The CDR3: CASSLVQGMGTEAFF. CDR3 sequence (DNA): TGTGCCAGCAGCTTAGTACAGGGGATGGGCACTGAAGCTTTCTTT.

The chain joins TRBV9 to TRBJ2-3; 11 nucleotides line up with TRBD2. Germline assignment: CDR1 SGDLS and CDR2 YYNGEE. The CDR3 runs 17 residues. V dropped 0 bases and J dropped 5; count of bases not matched to a gene: 8. This chain's CDR3 is CASSVAAGTSGQDTQYF. The CDR3 coding sequence is TGTGCCAGCAGCGTAGCCGCCGGGACTAGCGGCCAAGATACGCAGTATTTT.

The CDR3 is CASSLAGAWETQYF. The CDR3 DNA reads as TGTGCCAGCAGCTTAGCAGGGGCCTGGGAGACCCAGTACTTC. The chain joins TRBV7-9 to TRBJ2-5; TRBD1 might be the D (5 bases). The CDR3 has 14 amino acids. V was shortened by 0 bases and J by 5 bases, with 10 bases between the two germline ends. Germline CDR1 is SEHNR and CDR2 is FQNEAQ (reference sequence).

This sequence joins TRBV7-2 and TRBJ2-7; 9 bases line up with TRBD1. The CDR3 loop spans 16 amino acids. The J segment lost 6 bases and the V segment lost 5 bases, leaving 14 bases of the junction unmatched. CDR1 and CDR2 (germline): SGHTA, FQGNSA. The CDR3 loop reads CASSPTSGQGSSEQYF. The DNA for the CDR3 is TGTGCCAGCAGCCCTACGTCGGGACAGGGATCTTCCGAGCAGTACTTC.

The J gene is TRBJ1-5, the V gene TRBV7-9, with 7 bases matching TRBD1. V dropped 4 bases and J dropped 3; count of bases not matched to a gene: 6. The CDR3 runs to 15 residues. Germline loops: CDR1 SEHNR, CDR2 FQNEAQ (reference sequence). In nucleotides, the CDR3 is TGTGCCAGCAGCTCCCAGGACAGGCCCAATCAGCCCCAGCATTTT. This sequence encodes CASSSQDRPNQPQHF.

The J gene is TRBJ2-5, the V gene TRBV9, with TRBD2 as a possible D gene (6 bases). The CDR3 runs to 16 residues. V was pared by 0 bases and J by 4 bases, with 16 bases between. The V gene's germline CDR1 is SGDLS and CDR2 YYNGEE. CDR3 DNA sequence: TGTGCCAGCAGCGTAGCGTCGGGACTTGGGGGAGAGACCCAGTACTTC. Translated: CASSVASGLGGETQYF.

The chain is built from TRBV29-1 and TRBJ2-1; 7 nucleotides agree with TRBD1. In germline, CDR1 is SQVTM, CDR2 ANQGSEA. This CDR3 region has 15 residues. With 2 bases clipped from V and 2 bases from J, the junction kept 6 bases outside the gene matches. Here the CDR3 DNA reads TGCAGCGTTGAATCGGACAGGTACCCCTACAATGAGCAGTTCTTC. Its translation is CSVESDRYPYNEQFF.

V and J are TRBV5-1 and TRBJ2-7; 7 positions match TRBD2. The CDR3 is 13 amino acids. Trimming at V came to 4 bases and at J to 4 bases, leaving 5 bases not matched to a gene. The V gene's germline CDR1 is SGHRS and CDR2 YFSETQ. DNA for the CDR3: TGCGCCAGCAGCCGTGGGGGGGGTTACGAGCAGTACTTC. It translates to CASSRGGGYEQYF. Using reference TRBV5-1 and TRBJ2-7 for the parts outside the CDR3, the full variable domain is KAGVTQTPRYLIKTRGQQVTLSCSPISGHRSVSWYQQTPGQGLQFLFEYFSETQRNKGNFPGRFSGRQFSNSRSEMNVSTLELGDSALYLCASSRGGGYEQYFGPGTRLTVT.